The rows below give T cell receptor beta chains drawn from one sample of a study of T cells of healthy individuals. Each CDR3 protein is one row after TCRdb ran MiXCR on the 5' RACE reads. This sample has around 100,000 distinct CDR3 sequences; under 20% occur once, and the top ten carry 6.2%. The source is a human donor in good health. The CDR3 runs from the conserved cysteine through the conserved F or W. The order of the fields is V gene, J gene, D gene, clone size, CDR3 protein, CDR3 DNA. The D gene is left open where the match is weak. Clone size is shown for a subset of rows, as once, few, many or a class of expanded clone.

TRBV21-1	TRBJ1-1	-	many	CASSRGTTTHEAFF	TGTGCCAGCAGCAGGGGGACAACGACCCATGAAGCTTTCTTT
TRBV12-3/TRBV12-4	TRBJ2-1	TRBD2	-	CASSDRRGGEQFF	TGTGCCAGCAGTGATCGGCGGGGGGGTGAGCAGTTCTTC
TRBV15	TRBJ2-1	-	many	CATSRAGHNSYNEQFF	TGTGCCACCAGCAGAGCCGGGCATAACTCCTACAATGAGCAGTTCTTC
TRBV11-1	TRBJ2-1	-	many	CASSLRRGTHNEQFF	TGTGCCAGCAGCTTAAGGCGAGGGACTCACAATGAGCAGTTCTTC
TRBV9	TRBJ2-1	TRBD2	many	CASSYSGNPSYNEQFF	TGTGCCAGCAGCTATAGCGGGAACCCCTCCTACAATGAGCAGTTCTTC
TRBV7-2	TRBJ2-5	-	-	CASSFQFQPQETQYF	TGTGCCAGCAGCTTCCAATTCCAGCCCCAAGAGACCCAGTACTTC
TRBV12-3/TRBV12-4	TRBJ2-7	-	many	CASSREVGEQYF	TGTGCCAGCAGTAGGGAAGTGGGAGAGCAGTACTTC
TRBV28	TRBJ2-3	TRBD1	-	CATLTGGEGDTQYF	TGTGCCACTCTGACAGGGGGCGAGGGAGATACGCAGTATTTT
TRBV3-1	TRBJ2-7	-	-	CASSVGYSYEQYF	TGTGCCAGCAGCGTCGGGTACTCCTACGAGCAGTACTTC
TRBV24-1	TRBJ2-5	-	-	CATSDGGGVKNRETQYF	TGTGCCACCAGTGATGGCGGCGGGGTCAAAAATAGAGAGACCCAGTACTTC